This T cell receptor beta chain was retrieved from a study of T cells in Graves' hyperthyroidism and ophthalmopathy. Trimming cost V 4 bases and J 1 base; bases outside gene matches: 2. In germline, CDR1 is SGDLS, CDR2 YYNGEE. The CDR3 loop spans 14 amino acids. RNA transcripts yielded amplified TCR beta CDR3 regions. HTBI primers drove first-round RT-PCR of the TCR CDR3. TCRdb redid the calling of the multiplex PCR reads with MiXCR, one entry per CDR3 protein. The table lists over 200,000 distinct CDR3 sequences, about 18% of them singletons. This receptor was obtained from a man aged 40-55 years with Graves' hyperthyroidism. V usage is TRBV9 and J usage is TRBJ2-1; 7 bases fit TRBD2. Sample: blood. The DNA for the CDR3 is TGTGCCAGCAGCAGAGCGGGGTCCTACAATGAGCAGTTCTTC. It is translated as CASSRAGSYNEQFF.